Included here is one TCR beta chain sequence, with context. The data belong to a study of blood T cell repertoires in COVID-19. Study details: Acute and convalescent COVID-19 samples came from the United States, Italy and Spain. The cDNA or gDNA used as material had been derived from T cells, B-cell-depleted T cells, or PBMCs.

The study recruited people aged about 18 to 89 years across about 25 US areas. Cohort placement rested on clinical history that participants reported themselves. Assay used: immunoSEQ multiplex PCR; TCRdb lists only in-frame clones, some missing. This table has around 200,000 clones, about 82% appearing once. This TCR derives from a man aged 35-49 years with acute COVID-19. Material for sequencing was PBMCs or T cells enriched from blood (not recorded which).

CDR3 loop: CASSQDSGNQPQHF. The CDR3, as DNA: TGTGCCAGCAGCCAAGATTCGGGTAATCAGCCCCAGCATTTT. V and J are TRBV4-2 and TRBJ1-5, with D unclear. Germline CDR1 LGHNA, CDR2 YNFKEQ. Trimming took 0 bases from V and 4 from J, leaving 7 bases between them. This CDR3 comprises 14 residues.